This note documents a single TCR beta chain sequence. TCRdb analysed the 5' RACE reads with MiXCR anew, one entry per CDR3 protein. The sample has a few hundred thousand distinct CDR3 sequences, 15% to 20% seen once. The V gene end was trimmed by 1 base and the J gene end by 6 bases; junction bases not matched to a gene: 3. The germline V gene encodes CDR1 SGHRS and CDR2 YFSETQ. This CDR3 is 14 amino acids long. These data come from a study of T-cell memory formation after mild COVID-19. The receptor's source is a man younger than 35 who had mild COVID-19 (a few samples of this study predate the infection). Cell type and time point are not known. The rearrangement joins TRBV5-1 to TRBJ2-2, with TRBD1 identical over 7 bases. The specimen was PBMCs or a T cell subset sorted from them (not recorded which). The DNA of the CDR3 is TGCGCCAGCAGCTTGACAGGGGTGGCCGGGGAGCTGTTTTTT. Translated: CASSLTGVAGELFF.